This T cell receptor (beta chain) appears in the sequencing data of a study of blood T cell repertoires in COVID-19. Study-level information: PBMCs, B-cell-depleted T cells, or T cells were the source of the cDNA or gDNA that made up the material.

Sequenced by immunoSEQ multiplex PCR; TCRdb stores in-frame clones only, minus some. The sample yields around 42,000 clones, 75% to 80% seen once. V lost 2 bases and J 6 bases, leaving 5 bases between the germline ends. Germline V CDR1 and CDR2: DFQATT, SNEGSKA (reference sequence). The CDR3 has 10 amino acids. Source material: peripheral blood. The clonotype originates from a man in his 70s with active or convalescent COVID-19. V is TRBV20-1 and J is TRBJ2-7; D is unclear. The CDR3 loop is CSARLIEQYF. CDR3 sequence (DNA): TGCAGTGCTAGACTTATCGAGCAGTACTTC.